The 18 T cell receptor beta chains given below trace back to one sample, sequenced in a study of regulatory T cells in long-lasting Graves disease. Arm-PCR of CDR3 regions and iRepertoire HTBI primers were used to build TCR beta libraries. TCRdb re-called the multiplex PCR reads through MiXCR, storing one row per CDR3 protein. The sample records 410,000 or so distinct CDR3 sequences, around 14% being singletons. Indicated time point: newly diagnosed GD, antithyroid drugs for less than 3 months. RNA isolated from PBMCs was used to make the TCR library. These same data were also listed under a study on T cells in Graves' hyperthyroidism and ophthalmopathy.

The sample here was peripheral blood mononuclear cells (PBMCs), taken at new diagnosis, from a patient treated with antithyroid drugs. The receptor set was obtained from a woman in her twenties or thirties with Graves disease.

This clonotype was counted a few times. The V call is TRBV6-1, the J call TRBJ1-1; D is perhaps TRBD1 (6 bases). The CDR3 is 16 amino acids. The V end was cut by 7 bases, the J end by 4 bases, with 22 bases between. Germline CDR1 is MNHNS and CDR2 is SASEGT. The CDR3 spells CASNLNRVPTGTEAFF. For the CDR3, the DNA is TGTGCCAGCAATTTGAACAGGGTACCGACCGGCACTGAAGCTTTCTTT.

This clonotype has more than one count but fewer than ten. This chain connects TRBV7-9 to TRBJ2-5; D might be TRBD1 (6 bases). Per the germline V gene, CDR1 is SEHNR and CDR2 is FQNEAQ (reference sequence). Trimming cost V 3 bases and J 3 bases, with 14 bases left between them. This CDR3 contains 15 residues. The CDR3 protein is CASSFAGQRKETQYF. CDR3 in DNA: TGTGCCAGCAGCTTCGCCGGACAGAGAAAAGAGACCCAGTACTTC. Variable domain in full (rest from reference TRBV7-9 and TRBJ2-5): DTGVSQNPRHKITKRGQNVTFRCDPISEHNRLYWYRQTLGQGPEFLTYFQNEAQLEKSRLLSDRFSAERPKGSFSTLEIQRTEQGDSAMYLCASSFAGQRKETQYFGPGTRLLVL.

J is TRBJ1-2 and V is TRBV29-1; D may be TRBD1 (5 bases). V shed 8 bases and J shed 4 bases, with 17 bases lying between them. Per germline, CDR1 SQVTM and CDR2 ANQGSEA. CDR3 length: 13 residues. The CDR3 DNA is TGCAGCATAAACTCCGGGACCGCCTATGGCTACACCTTC. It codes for CSINSGTAYGYTF.

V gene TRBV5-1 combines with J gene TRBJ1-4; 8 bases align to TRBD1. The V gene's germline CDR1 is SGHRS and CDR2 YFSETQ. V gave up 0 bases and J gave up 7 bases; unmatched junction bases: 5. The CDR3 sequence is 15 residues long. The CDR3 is CASSLDGDRFEKLFF. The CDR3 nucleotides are TGCGCCAGCAGCTTGGATGGGGACAGGTTTGAAAAACTGTTTTTT.

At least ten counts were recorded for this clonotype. CDR3 sequence (DNA): TGTGCCAGCGGGACTAGCGGGAGGCGACCCACCGGGGAGCTGTTTTTT. Protein: CASGTSGRRPTGELFF. The V and J genes are TRBV7-9 and TRBJ2-2; 15 positions agree with TRBD2. This CDR3 has 16 residues. Germline V gene data show CDR1 as SEHNR and CDR2 as FQNEAQ (reference sequence). J gave up 4 bases and V 8 bases, and 5 bases lay outside the gene matches.

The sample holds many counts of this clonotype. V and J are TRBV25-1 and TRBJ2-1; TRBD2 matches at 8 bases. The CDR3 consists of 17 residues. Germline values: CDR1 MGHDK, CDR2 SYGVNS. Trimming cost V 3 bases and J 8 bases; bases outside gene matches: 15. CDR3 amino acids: CASSDGERERFNDEQFF. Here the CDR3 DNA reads TGTGCCAGCAGTGATGGGGAGCGGGAGAGGTTTAACGATGAGCAGTTCTTC.

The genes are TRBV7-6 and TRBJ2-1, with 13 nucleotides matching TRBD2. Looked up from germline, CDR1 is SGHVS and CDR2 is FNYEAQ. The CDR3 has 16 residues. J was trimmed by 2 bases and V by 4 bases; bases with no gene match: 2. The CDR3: CASSYGTSGTYNEQFF. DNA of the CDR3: TGTGCCAGCAGCTACGGGACTAGCGGGACCTACAATGAGCAGTTCTTC.

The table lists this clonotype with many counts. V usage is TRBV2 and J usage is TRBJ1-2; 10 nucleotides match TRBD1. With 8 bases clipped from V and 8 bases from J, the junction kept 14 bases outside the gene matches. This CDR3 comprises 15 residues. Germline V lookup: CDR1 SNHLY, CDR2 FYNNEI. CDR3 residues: CASGGTGDAAWGYTF. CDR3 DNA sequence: TGTGCCAGCGGAGGGACAGGGGATGCCGCGTGGGGCTACACCTTC.

CDR3 in DNA: TGCAGTGCCCCACCTAGCGGGGATATTGAGCAGTTCTTC. Protein: CSAPPSGDIEQFF. The chain recombines TRBV20-1 with TRBJ2-1; the match to TRBD2 covers 9 bases. The V and J ends lost 6 bases and 9 bases, in that order; junction bases with no gene match: 9. The CDR3 consists of 13 residues. Looked up from germline, CDR1 is DFQATT and CDR2 is SNEGSKA (reference sequence).

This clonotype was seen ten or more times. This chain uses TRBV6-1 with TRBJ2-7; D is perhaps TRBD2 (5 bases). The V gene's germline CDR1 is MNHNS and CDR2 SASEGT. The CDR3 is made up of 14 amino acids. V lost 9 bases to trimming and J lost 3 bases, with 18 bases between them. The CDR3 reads CASSRDRANYEQYF. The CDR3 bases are TGTGCCAGTAGCCGGGATCGGGCCAACTACGAGCAGTACTTC.

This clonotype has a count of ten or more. The CDR3 DNA is TGTGCCAGTGGCTGGACAGGGACTTTCGCGGCTGAAAAACTGTTTTTT. Translating it yields CASGWTGTFAAEKLFF. The V gene is TRBV2, the J gene TRBJ1-4; 8 bases agree with TRBD1. V lost 9 bases, J lost 7 bases, and 16 bases stayed unmatched. CDR1 SNHLY and CDR2 FYNNEI come from the germline V gene. The CDR3 extends over 16 amino acids.

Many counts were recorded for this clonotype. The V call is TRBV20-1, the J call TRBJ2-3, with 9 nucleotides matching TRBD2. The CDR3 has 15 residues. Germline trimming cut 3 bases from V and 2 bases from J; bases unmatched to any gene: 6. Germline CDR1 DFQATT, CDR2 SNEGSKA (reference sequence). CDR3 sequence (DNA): TGCAGTGCTAGGCGGATAGCGGGAGTCACAGATACGCAGTATTTT. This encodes CSARRIAGVTDTQYF.

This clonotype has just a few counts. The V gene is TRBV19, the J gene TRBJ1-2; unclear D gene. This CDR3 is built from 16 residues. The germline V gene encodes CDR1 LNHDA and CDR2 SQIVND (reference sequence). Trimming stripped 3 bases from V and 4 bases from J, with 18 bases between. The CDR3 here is CASSIRFGQTLYGYTF. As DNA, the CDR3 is TGTGCCAGTAGTATTCGGTTCGGGCAGACTCTCTATGGCTACACCTTC.

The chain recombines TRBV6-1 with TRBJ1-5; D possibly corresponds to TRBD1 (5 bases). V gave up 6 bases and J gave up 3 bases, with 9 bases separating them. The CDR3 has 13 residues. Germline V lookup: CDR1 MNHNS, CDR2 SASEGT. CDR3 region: CASSRDYNQPQHF. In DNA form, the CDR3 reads TGTGCCAGCAGCCGGGACTACAATCAGCCCCAGCATTTT.

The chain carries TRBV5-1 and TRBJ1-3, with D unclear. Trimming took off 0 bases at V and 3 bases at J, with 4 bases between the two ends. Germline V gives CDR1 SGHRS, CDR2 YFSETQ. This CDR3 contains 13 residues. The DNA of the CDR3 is TGCGCCAGCAGCTTGGGGCTTGGAAACACCATATATTTT. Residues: CASSLGLGNTIYF.

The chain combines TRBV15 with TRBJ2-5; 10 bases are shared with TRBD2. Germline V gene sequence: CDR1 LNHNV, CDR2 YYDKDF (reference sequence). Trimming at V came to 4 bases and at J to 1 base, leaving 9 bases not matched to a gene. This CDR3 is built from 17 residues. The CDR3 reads CATSILAGAGTQETQYF. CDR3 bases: TGTGCCACCAGCATTCTAGCGGGAGCGGGCACCCAAGAGACCCAGTACTTC.

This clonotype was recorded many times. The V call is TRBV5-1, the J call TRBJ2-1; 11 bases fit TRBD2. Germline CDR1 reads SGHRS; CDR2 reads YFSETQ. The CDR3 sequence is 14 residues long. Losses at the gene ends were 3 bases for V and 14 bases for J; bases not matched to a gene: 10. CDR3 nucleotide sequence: TGCGCCAGCAGCTCAGAAACCGGACTAGCGGGTGAGTTCTTC. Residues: CASSSETGLAGEFF.

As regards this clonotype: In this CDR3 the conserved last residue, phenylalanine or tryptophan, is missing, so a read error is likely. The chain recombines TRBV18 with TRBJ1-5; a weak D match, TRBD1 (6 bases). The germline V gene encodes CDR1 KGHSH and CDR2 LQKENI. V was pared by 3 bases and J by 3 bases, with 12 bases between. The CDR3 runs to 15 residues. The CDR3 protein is CASSPEGQINQPQHL. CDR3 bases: TGTGCCAGCTCACCGGAGGGACAAATCAATCAGCCCCAGCATCTT.